This T cell receptor beta chain was recovered during a study of blood T cell repertoires in COVID-19. Sequencing was performed with immunoSEQ multiplex PCR; in TCRdb, only in-frame clones are kept and a portion is missing. The repertoire holds 35,000 to 55,000 clones, with around 90% as singletons. This CDR3 region has 14 residues. The germline V gene has CDR1 MNHEY and CDR2 SVGEGT. The V and J ends lost 0 bases and 6 bases respectively, with 11 bases between them. Sequenced material: peripheral blood. The source of this sequence is a man between 45 and 60 years old with active COVID-19. The chain carries TRBV6-2 or TRBV6-3 and TRBJ1-1; D uncertain. In nucleotides, the CDR3 is TGTGCCAGCAGTTACTCGATACTAGGGCCTGAAGCTTTCTTT. This translates into CASSYSILGPEAFF.